This TCR beta chain emerged from a study of blood T cells in healthy people across ages. Notes on the study in general: Higher diversity and more naive CD4+ cells were features of long-lived donors, compared to aged donors.

CDR1 is DFQATT, CDR2 SNEGSKA, per germline (reference sequence). This CDR3 comprises 12 residues. The V end lost 4 bases, the J end lost 4 bases, and 7 bases lay between the germline ends. As regards this clonotype: Its antigen remains unidentified.

PCR was performed a second time for about 6 to 11 cycles using a sample-barcoded 5' primer and a J-beta primer mix. TCRdb re-called the 5' RACE reads with MiXCR, one entry per CDR3 protein. The sample yields more than 450,000 distinct CDR3 sequences, about a quarter seen once. These same data were also listed under a study on T cells of mothers and their children. This second report adds: The shaping of TCR recombination output by thymic selection is similar in related and unrelated pairs. The authors found no persistent microchimeric T cell clones.

The receptor comes from a boy aged 2 to 10 in good health. Sequencing used blood. The V gene is TRBV20-1, the J gene TRBJ1-4; D gene unclear. The CDR3 DNA follows: TGCAGTGCTATCGTGGGTAATGAAAAACTGTTTTTT. Translating gives CSAIVGNEKLFF.